The rows below give T cell receptor beta chains drawn from one sample of a study of cytomegalovirus exposure and HLA in healthy donors. Sequencing used immunoSEQ multiplex PCR; TCRdb keeps in-frame clones, though not all of them. The sample has 70,000 to 95,000 clones, over 60% seen once. Source material: PBMCs. These receptors all come from a man between 25 and 39 years old in good health and CMV-seropositive. Both conserved end residues are part of each CDR3. A D gene is named only where the DNA matches it firmly.

>TRBJ1-2|TRBV9|.
CASSVGTGYGYTF
>TRBJ2-1|TRBV18|TRBD1
CASSPRRNIGTGGVRNEQFF
>TRBJ2-3|TRBV6-5|TRBD1
CASSRTGSTDTQYF
>TRBJ2-2|TRBV7-8|TRBD2
CASSPRVATSGSFTGELFF
>TRBJ2-3|TRBV19|.
CASSSRVPSTDTQYF
>TRBJ2-7|TRBV7-2|TRBD2
CASSSSGTSYEQYF
>TRBJ1-5|TRBV7-2|.
CASSVRGGNQPQHF
>TRBJ1-5|TRBV30|.
CAWSFGGVSNQPQHF
>TRBJ1-1|TRBV14|.
CASSFQRNTEAFF
>TRBJ1-2|TRBV6-5|TRBD1
CASSQGQGRYGYTF
>TRBJ1-1|TRBV14|.
CASSQEGLPNTEAFF
>TRBJ2-2|TRBV25-1|.
CASTLGGAVGELFF
>TRBJ1-2|TRBV28|.
CASSTGPKGYGYTF
>TRBJ2-2|TRBV6-1|.
CASSFVGSSGELFF
>TRBJ2-1|TRBV2|.
CATTLNGDEQFF
>TRBJ2-1|TRBV6-1|.
CASSEVGYNEQFF
>TRBJ1-6|TRBV19|TRBD1
CASSQPGQGGSPLHF
>TRBJ2-6|TRBV19|.
CAMRGSGANVLTF
>TRBJ2-3|TRBV18|TRBD1
CASSPPTGADTQYF
>TRBJ2-6|TRBV7-8|.
CASSLVGLDFSGANVLTF
>TRBJ1-4|TRBV19|.
CASSTGRNEKLFF
>TRBJ1-1|TRBV5-1|.
CASFLTGPNTEAFF
>TRBJ2-2|TRBV19|.
CASSAHGTGELFF
>TRBJ2-1|TRBV6-4|TRBD2
CASSDQRGNEQFF
>TRBJ2-7|TRBV5-4|.
CASSGDSHERYF
>TRBJ1-6|TRBV19|TRBD1
CASSSQGGMGNSPLHF
>TRBJ2-5|TRBV14|.
CASSQVSGGLGTQYF
>TRBJ2-1|TRBV19|.
CASTERRGLGEQFF
>TRBJ2-3|TRBV28|TRBD2
CASSGGLAGGPDTQYF
>TRBJ1-5|TRBV18|.
CASRGTGSGQPQHF
>TRBJ2-7|TRBV27|.
CASSLAYGSSEQYF
>TRBJ2-7|TRBV4-3|TRBD2
CASSQGGEGTYEQYF
>TRBJ2-7|TRBV30|TRBD1
CAWSEEQGILSYEQYF
>TRBJ2-3|TRBV30|TRBD2
CAWSPLAGFTDTQYF
>TRBJ1-4|TRBV5-1|.
CASSLLGDSTNEKLFF
>TRBJ2-2|TRBV5-6|TRBD1
CASSLGDRPLTGELFF
>TRBJ2-7|TRBV6-6|TRBD2
CASLRTSAGEQYF
>TRBJ1-1|TRBV27|.
CASSFLRGVMTEAFF
>TRBJ2-4|TRBV28|TRBD2
CASSGLAGVGIQYF
>TRBJ1-5|TRBV4-1|.
CAPTGGQLRRNQPQHF
>TRBJ2-7|TRBV4-1|.
CASSQAWFTGTYEQYF
>TRBJ1-5|TRBV10-3|TRBD1
CAISATGGNQPQHF
>TRBJ2-1|TRBV9|.
CASSVGTGEQFF
>TRBJ1-1|TRBV7-9|TRBD1
CASSDRGRTEAFF
>TRBJ2-5|TRBV27|TRBD1
CASRQGSGTQYF